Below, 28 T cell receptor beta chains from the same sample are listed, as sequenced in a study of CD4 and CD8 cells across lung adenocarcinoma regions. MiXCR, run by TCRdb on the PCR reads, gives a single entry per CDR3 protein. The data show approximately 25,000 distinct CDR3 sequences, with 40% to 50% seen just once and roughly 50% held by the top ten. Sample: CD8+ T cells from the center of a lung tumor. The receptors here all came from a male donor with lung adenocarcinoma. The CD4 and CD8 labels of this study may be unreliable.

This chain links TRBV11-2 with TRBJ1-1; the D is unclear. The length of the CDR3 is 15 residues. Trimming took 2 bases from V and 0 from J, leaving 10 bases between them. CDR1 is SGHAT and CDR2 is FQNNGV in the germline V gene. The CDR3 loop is CASSLSRGLNTEAFF. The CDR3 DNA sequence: TGTGCCAGCAGCTTATCACGGGGTCTGAACACTGAAGCTTTCTTT.

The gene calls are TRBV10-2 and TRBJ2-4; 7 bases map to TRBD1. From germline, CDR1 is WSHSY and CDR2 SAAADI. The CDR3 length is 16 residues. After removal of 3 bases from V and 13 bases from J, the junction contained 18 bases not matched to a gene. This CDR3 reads CASSEQGLGAGNMQYF. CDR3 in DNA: TGCGCCAGCAGTGAACAGGGGCTGGGGGCCGGAAATATGCAGTACTTC.

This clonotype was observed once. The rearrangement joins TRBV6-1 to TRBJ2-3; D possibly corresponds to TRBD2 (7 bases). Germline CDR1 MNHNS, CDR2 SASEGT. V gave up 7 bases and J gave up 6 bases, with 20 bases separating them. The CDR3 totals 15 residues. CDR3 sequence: CASTPRGRTADTQYF. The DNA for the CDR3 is TGTGCCAGCACCCCGCGGGGGCGTACGGCGGATACGCAGTATTTT.

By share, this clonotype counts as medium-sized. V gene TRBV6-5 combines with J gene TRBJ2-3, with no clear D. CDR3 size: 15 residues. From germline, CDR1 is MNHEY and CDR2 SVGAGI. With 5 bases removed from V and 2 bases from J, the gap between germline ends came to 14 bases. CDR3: CASSLGPLATDTQYF. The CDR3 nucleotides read TGTGCCAGCAGTCTAGGCCCCCTGGCCACAGATACGCAGTATTTT.

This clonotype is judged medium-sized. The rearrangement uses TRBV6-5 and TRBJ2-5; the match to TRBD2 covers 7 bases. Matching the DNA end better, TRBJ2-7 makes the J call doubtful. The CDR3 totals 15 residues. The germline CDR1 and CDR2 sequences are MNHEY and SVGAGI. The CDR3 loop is CASSLGPAGWYEQYF. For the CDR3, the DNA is TGTGCCAGCAGTTTGGGGCCAGCGGGATGGTACGAGCAGTACTTC.

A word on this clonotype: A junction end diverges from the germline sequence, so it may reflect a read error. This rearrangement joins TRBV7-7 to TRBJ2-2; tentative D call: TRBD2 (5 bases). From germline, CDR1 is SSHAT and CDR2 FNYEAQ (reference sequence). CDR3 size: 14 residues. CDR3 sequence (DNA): TGTGCTAGCAGCTCGGGATTTAACACCGGGGAGCTGTTTTTT. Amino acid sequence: CASSSGFNTGELFF.

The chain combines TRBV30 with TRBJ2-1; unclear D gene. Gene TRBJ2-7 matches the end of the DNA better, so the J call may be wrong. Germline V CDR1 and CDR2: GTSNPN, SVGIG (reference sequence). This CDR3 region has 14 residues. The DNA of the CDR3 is TGTGCCTGGAGTGTACCCACCCGTCGGAGAGAGCAGTACTTC. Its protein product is CAWSVPTRRREQYF.

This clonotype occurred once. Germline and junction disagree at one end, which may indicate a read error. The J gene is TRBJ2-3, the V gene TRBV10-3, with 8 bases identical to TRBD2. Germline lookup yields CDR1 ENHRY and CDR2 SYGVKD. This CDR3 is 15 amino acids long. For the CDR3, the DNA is TGTGCCGGGGGCTACGGGGGGGGAGACACAGATACCCAGTACTTT. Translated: CAGGYGGGDTDTQYF.

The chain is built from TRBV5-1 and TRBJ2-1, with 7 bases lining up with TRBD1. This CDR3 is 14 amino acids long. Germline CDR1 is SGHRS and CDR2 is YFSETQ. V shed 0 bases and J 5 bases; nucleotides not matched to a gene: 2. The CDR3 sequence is CASSLGTGNNEQFF. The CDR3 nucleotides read TGCGCCAGCAGCTTGGGGACAGGTAACAATGAGCAGTTCTTC.

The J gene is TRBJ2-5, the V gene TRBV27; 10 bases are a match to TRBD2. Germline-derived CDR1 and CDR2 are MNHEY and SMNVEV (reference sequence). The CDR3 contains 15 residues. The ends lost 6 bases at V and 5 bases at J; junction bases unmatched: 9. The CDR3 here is CASRPGTSVGETQYF. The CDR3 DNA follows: TGTGCCAGCAGGCCCGGGACTAGCGTCGGGGAGACCCAGTACTTC.

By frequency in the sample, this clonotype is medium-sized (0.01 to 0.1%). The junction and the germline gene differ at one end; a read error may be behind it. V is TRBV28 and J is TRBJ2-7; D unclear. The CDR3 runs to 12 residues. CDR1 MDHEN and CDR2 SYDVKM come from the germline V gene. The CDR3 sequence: CASSFLRNDQYF. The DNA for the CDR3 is TGTGCCAGCAGTTTCCTAAGGAACGATCAGTACTTC.

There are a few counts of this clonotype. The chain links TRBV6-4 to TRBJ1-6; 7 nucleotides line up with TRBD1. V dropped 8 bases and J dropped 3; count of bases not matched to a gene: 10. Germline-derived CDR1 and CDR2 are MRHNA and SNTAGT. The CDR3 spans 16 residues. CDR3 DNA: TGTGCCAGCCCTGCCGGGCAGGGGGACTATAATTCACCCCTCCACTTT. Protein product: CASPAGQGDYNSPLHF.

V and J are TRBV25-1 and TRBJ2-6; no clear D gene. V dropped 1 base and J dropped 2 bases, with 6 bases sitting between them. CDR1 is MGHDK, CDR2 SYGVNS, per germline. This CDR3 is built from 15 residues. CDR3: CASSEFGPGANVLTF. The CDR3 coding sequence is TGTGCCAGCAGTGAATTCGGCCCTGGGGCCAACGTCCTGACTTTC.

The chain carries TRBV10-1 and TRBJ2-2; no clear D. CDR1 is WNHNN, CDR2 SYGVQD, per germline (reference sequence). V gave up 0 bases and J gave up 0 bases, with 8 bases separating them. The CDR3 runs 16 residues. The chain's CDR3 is CASSESKRPNTGELFF. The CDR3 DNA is TGCGCCAGCAGTGAGTCGAAGAGACCGAACACCGGGGAGCTGTTTTTT.

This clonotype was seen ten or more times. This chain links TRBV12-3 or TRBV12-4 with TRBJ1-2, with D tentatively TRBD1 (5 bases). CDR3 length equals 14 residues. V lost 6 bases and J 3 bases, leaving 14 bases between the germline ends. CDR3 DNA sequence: TGTGCCAGCAGCGCTGGGGGGTTTTACTATGGCTACACCTTC. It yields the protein CASSAGGFYYGYTF.

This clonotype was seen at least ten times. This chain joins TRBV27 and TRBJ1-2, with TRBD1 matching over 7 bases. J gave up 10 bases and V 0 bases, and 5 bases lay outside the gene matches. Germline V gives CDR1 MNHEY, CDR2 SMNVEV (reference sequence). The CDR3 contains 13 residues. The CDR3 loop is CASSLSPTGSYTF. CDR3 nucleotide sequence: TGTGCCAGCAGTTTATCACCGACAGGGTCCTACACCTTC.

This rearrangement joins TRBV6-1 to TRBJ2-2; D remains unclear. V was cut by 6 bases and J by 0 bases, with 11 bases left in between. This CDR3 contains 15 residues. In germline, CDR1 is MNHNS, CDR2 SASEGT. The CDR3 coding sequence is TGTGCCAGCAGGGCTAGTTGGCCGAACACCGGGGAGCTGTTTTTT. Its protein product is CASRASWPNTGELFF.

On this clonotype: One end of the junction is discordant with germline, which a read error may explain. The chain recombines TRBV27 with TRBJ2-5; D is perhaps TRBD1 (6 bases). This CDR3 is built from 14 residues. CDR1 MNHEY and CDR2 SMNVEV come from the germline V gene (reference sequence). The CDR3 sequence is CAGSGGRDGETQYF. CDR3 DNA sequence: TGTGCGGGCAGTGGGGGCCGTGACGGAGAGACCCAGTATTTC.

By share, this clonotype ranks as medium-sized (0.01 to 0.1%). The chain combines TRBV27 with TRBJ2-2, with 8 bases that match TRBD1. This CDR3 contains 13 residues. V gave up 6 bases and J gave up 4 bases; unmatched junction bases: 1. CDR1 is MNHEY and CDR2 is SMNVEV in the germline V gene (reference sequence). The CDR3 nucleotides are TGTGCCAGCAGAGGGACAGGCACCGGGGAGCTGTTTTTT. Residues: CASRGTGTGELFF.

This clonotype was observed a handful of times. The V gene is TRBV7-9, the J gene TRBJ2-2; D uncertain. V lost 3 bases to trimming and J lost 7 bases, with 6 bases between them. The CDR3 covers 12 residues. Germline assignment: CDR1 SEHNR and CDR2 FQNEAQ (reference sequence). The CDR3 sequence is CASSLFDGELFF. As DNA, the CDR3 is TGTGCCAGCAGCTTGTTCGACGGGGAGCTGTTTTTT. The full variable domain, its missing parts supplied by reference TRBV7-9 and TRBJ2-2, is DTGVSQNPRHKITKRGQNVTFRCDPISEHNRLYWYRQTLGQGPEFLTYFQNEAQLEKSRLLSDRFSAERPKGSFSTLEIQRTEQGDSAMYLCASSLFDGELFFGEGSRLTVL.

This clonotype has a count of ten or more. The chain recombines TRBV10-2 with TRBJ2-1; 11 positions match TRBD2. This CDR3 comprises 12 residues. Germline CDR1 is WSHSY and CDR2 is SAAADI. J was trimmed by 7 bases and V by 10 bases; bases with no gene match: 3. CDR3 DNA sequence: TGCGCCACCGGGACTAGCGGAAATGAGCAGTTCTTC. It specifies CATGTSGNEQFF.

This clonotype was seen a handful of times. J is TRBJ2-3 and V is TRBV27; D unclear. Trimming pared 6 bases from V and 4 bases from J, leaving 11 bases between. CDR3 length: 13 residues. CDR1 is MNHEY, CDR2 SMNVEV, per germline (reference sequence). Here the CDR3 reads CASSLLDADTQYF. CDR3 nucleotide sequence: TGTGCCAGCAGCCTACTTGACGCAGATACGCAGTATTTT.

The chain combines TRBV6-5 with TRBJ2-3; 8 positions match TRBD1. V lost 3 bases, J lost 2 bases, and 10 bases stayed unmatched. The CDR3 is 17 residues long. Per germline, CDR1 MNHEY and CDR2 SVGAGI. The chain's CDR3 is CASSYTGTGAPTDTQYF. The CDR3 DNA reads TGTGCCAGCAGTTATACCGGGACAGGAGCCCCCACAGATACGCAGTATTTT.

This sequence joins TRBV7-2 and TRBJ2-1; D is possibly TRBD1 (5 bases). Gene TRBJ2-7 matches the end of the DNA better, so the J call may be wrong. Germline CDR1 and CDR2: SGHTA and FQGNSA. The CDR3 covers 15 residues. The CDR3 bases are TGTGCCAGCAGCTTAGTCCCAGGGCAGGGTTTGCCGCAGTACTTC. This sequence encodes CASSLVPGQGLPQYF.

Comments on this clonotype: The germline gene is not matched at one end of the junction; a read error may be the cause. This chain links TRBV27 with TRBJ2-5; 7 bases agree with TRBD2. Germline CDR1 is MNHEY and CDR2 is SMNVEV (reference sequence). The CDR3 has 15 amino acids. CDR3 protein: CARRLGGCSPDTQYF. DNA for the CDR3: TGTGCCAGGAGGCTCGGGGGGTGTAGCCCAGATACCCAGTATTTC.

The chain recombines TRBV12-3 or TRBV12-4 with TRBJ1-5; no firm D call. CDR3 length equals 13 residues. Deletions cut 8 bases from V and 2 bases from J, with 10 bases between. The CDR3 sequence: CASCRGGNQPQHF. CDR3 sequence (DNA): TGTGCCAGCTGCCGGGGTGGCAATCAGCCCCAGCATTTT.

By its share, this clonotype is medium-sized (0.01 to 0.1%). CDR3 loop: CASSVLGTPDQYF. The CDR3, as DNA: TGTGCCAGCAGCGTCCTCGGGACTCCCGACCAGTACTTC. The chain carries TRBV27 and TRBJ2-5; D is perhaps TRBD2 (6 bases). Germline V gives CDR1 MNHEY, CDR2 SMNVEV (reference sequence). V lost 6 bases, J lost 10 bases, and 18 bases lay in between. The CDR3 extends over 13 amino acids.

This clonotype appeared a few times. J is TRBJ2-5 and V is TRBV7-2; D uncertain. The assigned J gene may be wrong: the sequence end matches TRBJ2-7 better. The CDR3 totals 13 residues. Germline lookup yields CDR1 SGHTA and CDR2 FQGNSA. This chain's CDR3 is CASSSRPSYEQYF. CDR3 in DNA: TGTGCCAGCAGCTCGAGGCCCTCCTACGAGCAGTACTTC.